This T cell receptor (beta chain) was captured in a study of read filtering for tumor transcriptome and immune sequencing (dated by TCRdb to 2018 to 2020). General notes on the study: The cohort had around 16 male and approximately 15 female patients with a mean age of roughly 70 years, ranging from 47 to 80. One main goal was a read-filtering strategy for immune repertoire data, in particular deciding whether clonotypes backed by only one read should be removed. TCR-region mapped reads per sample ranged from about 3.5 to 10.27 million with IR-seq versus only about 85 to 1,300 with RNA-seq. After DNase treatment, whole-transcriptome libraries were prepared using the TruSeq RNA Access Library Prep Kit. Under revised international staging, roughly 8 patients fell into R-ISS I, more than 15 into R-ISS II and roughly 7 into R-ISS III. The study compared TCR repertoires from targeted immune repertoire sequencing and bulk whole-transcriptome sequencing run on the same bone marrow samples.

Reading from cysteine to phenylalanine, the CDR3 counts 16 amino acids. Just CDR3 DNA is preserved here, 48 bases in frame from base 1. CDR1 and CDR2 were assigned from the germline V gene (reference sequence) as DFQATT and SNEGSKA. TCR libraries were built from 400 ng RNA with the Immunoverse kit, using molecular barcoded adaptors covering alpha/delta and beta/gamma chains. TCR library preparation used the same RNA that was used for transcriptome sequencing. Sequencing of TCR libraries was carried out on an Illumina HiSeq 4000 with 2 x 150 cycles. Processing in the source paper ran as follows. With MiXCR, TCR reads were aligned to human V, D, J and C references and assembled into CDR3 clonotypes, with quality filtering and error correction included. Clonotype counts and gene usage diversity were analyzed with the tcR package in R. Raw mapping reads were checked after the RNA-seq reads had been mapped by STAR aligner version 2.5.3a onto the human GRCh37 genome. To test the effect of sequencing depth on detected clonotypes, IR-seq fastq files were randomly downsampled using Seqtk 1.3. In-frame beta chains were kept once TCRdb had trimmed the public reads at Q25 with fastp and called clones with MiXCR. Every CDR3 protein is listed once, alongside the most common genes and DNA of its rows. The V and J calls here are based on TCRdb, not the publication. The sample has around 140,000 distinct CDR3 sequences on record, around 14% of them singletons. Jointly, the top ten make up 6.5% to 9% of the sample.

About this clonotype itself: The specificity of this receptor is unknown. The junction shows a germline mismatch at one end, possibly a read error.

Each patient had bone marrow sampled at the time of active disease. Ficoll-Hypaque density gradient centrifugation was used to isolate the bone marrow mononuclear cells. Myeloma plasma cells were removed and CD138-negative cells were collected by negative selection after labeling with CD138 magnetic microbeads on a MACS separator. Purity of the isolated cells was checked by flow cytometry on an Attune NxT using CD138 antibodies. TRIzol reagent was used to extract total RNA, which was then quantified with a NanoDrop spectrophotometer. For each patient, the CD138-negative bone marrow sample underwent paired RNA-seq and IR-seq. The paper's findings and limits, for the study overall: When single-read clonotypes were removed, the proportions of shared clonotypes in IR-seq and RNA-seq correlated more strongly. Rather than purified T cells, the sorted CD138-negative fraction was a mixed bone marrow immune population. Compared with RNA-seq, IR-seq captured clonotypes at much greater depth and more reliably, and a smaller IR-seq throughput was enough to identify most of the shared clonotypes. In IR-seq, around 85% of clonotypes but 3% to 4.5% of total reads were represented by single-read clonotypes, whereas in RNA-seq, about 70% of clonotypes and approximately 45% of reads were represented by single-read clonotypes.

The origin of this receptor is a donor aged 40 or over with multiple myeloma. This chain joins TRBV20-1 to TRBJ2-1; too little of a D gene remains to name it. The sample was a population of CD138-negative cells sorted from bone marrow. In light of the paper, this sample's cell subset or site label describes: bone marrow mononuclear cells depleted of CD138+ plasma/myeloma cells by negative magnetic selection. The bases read TGCAGTGCTAGAGTCCGTAGTACGAGCTCCTACGATGAGCAGTTCTTC. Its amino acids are CSARVRSTSSYDEQFF.